One and the same sample provided the 5 T cell receptor beta chains below, sequenced in a study of blood T cell repertoires in COVID-19. The assay was immunoSEQ multiplex PCR, and TCRdb's table has in-frame clones only and misses some. Of around 150,000 clones in the sample, about 88% were seen once. Sequenced sample: PBMCs or T cells enriched from blood (not recorded which). The receptors stem from a man between 50 and 59 years old who had recovered from COVID-19.

The J gene is TRBJ1-1, the V gene TRBV5-8; 7 bases align to TRBD1. The V gene end was trimmed by 3 bases and the J gene end by 2 bases; junction bases not matched to a gene: 1. From germline, CDR1 is SGHTS and CDR2 YDEGEE. CDR3 length equals 13 residues. The CDR3 spells CASSYRGNTEAFF. Here the CDR3 DNA reads TGTGCCAGCAGCTACAGGGGTAACACTGAAGCTTTCTTT.

The chain uses TRBV27 and TRBJ2-7; TRBD2 is a possible D gene (7 bases). Germline CDR1 is MNHEY and CDR2 is SMNVEV (reference sequence). This CDR3 has 13 residues. Trimming shortened V by 8 bases and J by 4 bases, and 15 bases separated the two germline ends. The CDR3 DNA reads as TGTGCCAGCGCAAGGGGGGGCCCTTACGAGCAGTACTTC. Its translation: CASARGGPYEQYF.

This clone was seen a handful of times. The chain links TRBV14 to TRBJ1-2, with a weak D call TRBD1 (6 bases). Trimming took off 4 bases at V and 2 bases at J, with 14 bases between the two ends. The germline V gene encodes CDR1 SGHDN and CDR2 FVKESK. The CDR3 is 15 amino acids. In nucleotides, the CDR3 is TGTGCCAGCAGCCCGCTGGGGGGGCCCAACTATGGCTACACCTTC. It encodes CASSPLGGPNYGYTF.

J is TRBJ1-2 and V is TRBV6-5; 7 bases map to TRBD1. Germline V gives CDR1 MNHEY, CDR2 SVGAGI. The CDR3 consists of 14 residues. After removal of 7 bases from V and 7 bases from J, the junction contained 12 bases not matched to a gene. CDR3 amino acids: CASISTGMFTGYTF. The CDR3 nucleotides read TGTGCCAGCATTTCGACAGGGATGTTTACTGGCTACACCTTC.

This rearrangement joins TRBV4-1 to TRBJ2-1; TRBD2 agrees at 10 bases. The CDR3 is 13 amino acids. The germline CDR1 and CDR2 sequences are MGHRA and YSYEKL. After removal of 2 bases from V and 11 bases from J, the junction contained 3 bases not matched to a gene. The CDR3 here is CASSQLGLAKQFF. CDR3 coding DNA: TGCGCCAGCAGCCAATTGGGACTAGCGAAGCAGTTCTTC.